This entry is about one T cell receptor (beta chain). Source study methods: Amplified reference gene primers provided the basis for estimating nucleated cell counts. Assay: immunoSEQ multiplex PCR; the TCRdb copy retains only in-frame clones and omits some. V and J calls and clone size come straight from that table; D and trimming were deduced from the DNA. The sample carries fewer than 250,000 clones, approximately 91% recorded once. This sample stems from a study of blood T cell repertoires in COVID-19. Germline CDR1 and CDR2: LGHDT and YNNKEL (reference sequence). The CDR3 consists of 13 residues. Trimming stripped 2 bases from V and 9 bases from J, with 11 bases between.

This chain connects TRBV3-1 (or the pseudogene TRBV3-2) to TRBJ2-1, with D perhaps TRBD2 (7 bases). The clonotype originates from a woman between 35 and 50 years old with acute or convalescent COVID-19. The specimen was peripheral blood. DNA for the CDR3: TGTGCCAGCAGCCAACGGGGGGCGAGTGAGCAGTTCTTC. This encodes CASSQRGASEQFF.